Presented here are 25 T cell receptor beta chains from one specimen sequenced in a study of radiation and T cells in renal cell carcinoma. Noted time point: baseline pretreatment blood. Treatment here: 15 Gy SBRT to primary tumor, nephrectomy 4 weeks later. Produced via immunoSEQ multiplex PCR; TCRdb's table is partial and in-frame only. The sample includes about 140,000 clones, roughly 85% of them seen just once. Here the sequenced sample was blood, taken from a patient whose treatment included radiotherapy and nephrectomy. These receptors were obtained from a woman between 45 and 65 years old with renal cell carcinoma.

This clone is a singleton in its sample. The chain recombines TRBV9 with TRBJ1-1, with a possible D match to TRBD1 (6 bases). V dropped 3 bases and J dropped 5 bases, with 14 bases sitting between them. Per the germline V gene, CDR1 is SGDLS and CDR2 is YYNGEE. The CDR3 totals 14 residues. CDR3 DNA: TGTGCCAGCAGCGCACAAAATACAGGGACTGAAGCTTTCTTT. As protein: CASSAQNTGTEAFF. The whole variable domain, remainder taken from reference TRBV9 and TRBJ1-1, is DSGVTQTPKHLITATGQRVTLRCSPRSGDLSVYWYQQSLDQGLQFLIQYYNGEERAKGNILERFSAQQFPDLHSELNLSSLELGDSALYFCASSAQNTGTEAFFGQGTRLTVV.

CDR3 nucleotide sequence: TGCAGCGTTGAAGTCCGGAGGGAGACCCAGTACTTC. This encodes CSVEVRRETQYF. This chain joins TRBV29-1 and TRBJ2-5; D is perhaps TRBD2 (5 bases). Trimming shortened V by 1 base and J by 5 bases, and 8 bases separated the two germline ends. The CDR3 is made up of 12 amino acids. Germline V gene lookup returns CDR1 SQVTM and CDR2 ANQGSEA.

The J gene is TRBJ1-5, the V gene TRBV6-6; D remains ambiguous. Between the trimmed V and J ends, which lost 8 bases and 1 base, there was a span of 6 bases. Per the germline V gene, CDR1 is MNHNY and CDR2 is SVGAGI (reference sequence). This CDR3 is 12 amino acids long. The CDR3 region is CASVGSNQPQHF. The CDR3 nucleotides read TGTGCCAGCGTAGGAAGCAATCAGCCCCAGCATTTT.

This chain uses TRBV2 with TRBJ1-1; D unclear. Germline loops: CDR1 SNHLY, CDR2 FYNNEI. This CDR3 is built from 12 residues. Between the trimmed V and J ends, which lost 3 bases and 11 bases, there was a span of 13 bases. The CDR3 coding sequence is TGTGCCAGCAGTGAGGAGGTTTCGGAGGCTTTCTTT. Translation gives CASSEEVSEAFF.

Here the CDR3 DNA reads TGTGCCAGCAGTTTATCGTCTGCGGGGGCTCCCCTCACGCAGTATTTT. This encodes CASSLSSAGAPLTQYF. V usage is TRBV27 and J usage is TRBJ2-3; tentatively, D is TRBD2 (7 bases). The V gene's germline CDR1 is MNHEY and CDR2 SMNVEV (reference sequence). Trimming removed 0 bases at V and 9 bases at J, with 19 bases between. The CDR3 spans 16 residues.

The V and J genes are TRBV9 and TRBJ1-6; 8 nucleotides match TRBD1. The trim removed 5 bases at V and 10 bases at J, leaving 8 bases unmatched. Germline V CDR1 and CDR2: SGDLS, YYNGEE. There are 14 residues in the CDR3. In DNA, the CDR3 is TGTGCCAGCAGTCATGGACAGGGTGGGTCACCCCTCCACTTT. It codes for CASSHGQGGSPLHF.

CDR3 nucleotide sequence: TGTGCCAGCTCCCCCTTGGGCAGGGGTGATGAAAAACTGTTTTTT. It translates to CASSPLGRGDEKLFF. This sequence joins TRBV25-1 and TRBJ1-4; D possibly corresponds to TRBD1 (6 bases). The CDR3 is made up of 15 amino acids. Germline V gives CDR1 MGHDK, CDR2 SYGVNS. Trimming took off 8 bases at V and 6 bases at J, with 19 bases between the two ends. Combining the CDR3 with reference TRBV25-1 and TRBJ1-4 gives the whole variable domain EADIYQTPRYLVIGTGKKITLECSQTMGHDKMYWYQQDPGMELHLIHYSYGVNSTEKGDLSSESTVSRIRTEHFPLTLESARPSHTSQYLCASSPLGRGDEKLFFGSGTQLSVL.

For the CDR3, the DNA is TGTGCCAGCAGTCTCCTAGCGGGAGCCAATGAGCAGTTCTTC. It codes for CASSLLAGANEQFF. This rearrangement joins TRBV25-1 to TRBJ2-1; 10 nucleotides line up with TRBD2. This CDR3 region has 14 residues. Germline assignment: CDR1 MGHDK and CDR2 SYGVNS. The V and J ends lost 5 bases and 6 bases, in that order; junction bases with no gene match: 4.

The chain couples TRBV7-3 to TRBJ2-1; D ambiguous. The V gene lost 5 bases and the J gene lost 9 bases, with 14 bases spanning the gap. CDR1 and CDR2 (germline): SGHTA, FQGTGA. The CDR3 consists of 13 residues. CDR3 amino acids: CASSPIQATEQFF. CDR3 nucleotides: TGTGCCAGCAGCCCAATACAAGCAACTGAGCAGTTCTTC.

Here the CDR3 reads CASRRGNYGYTF. The CDR3 bases are TGTGCCAGCAGGCGGGGGAACTATGGCTACACCTTC. The chain uses TRBV7-9 and TRBJ1-2; perhaps TRBD1 as D (5 bases). Germline V gene sequence: CDR1 SEHNR, CDR2 FQNEAQ (reference sequence). The CDR3 spans 12 residues. Between the trimmed V and J ends, which lost 6 bases and 2 bases, there was a span of 7 bases.

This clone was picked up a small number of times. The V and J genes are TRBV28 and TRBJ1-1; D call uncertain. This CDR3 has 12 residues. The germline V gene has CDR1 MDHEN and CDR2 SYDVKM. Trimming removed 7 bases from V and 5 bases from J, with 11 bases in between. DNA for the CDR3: TGTGCCAGCATACCCTCCAGTACTGAAGCTTTCTTT. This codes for CASIPSSTEAFF.

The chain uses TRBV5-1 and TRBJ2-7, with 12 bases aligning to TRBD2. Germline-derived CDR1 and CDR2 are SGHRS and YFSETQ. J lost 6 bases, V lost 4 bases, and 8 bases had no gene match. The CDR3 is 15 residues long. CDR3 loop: CASSVTSGSGLEQYF. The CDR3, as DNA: TGCGCCAGCAGCGTGACTAGCGGGAGTGGGCTCGAGCAGTACTTC.

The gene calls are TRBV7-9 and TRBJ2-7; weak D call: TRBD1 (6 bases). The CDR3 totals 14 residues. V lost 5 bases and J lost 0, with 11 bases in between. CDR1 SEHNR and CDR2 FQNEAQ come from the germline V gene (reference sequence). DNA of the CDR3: TGTGCCAGCAGCCCGGACAGCACCTCCTACGAGCAGTACTTC. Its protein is CASSPDSTSYEQYF.

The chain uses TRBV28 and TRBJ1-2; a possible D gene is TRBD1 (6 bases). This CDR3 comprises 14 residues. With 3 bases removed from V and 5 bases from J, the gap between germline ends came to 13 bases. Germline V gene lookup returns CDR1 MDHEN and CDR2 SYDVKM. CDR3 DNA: TGTGCCAGCAGTTTGCCCACAGGGTCTTATGGCTACACCTTC. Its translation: CASSLPTGSYGYTF.

The DNA of the CDR3 is TGTGCCAGCAGTGGGACTAGCGGGAGTTACGAGCAGTACTTC. Translation gives CASSGTSGSYEQYF. V and J are TRBV6-6 and TRBJ2-7, with 14 nucleotides matching TRBD2. V was pared by 5 bases and J by 4 bases, with 1 base of the junction left unmatched. The CDR3 runs 14 residues. Germline assignment: CDR1 MNHNY and CDR2 SVGAGI (reference sequence).

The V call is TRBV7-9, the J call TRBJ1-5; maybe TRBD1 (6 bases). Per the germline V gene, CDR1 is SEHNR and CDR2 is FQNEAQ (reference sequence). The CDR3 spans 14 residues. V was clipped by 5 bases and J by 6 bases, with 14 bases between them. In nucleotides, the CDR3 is TGTGCCAGCAGCCCATTTCAGGGGATTCAGCCCCAGCATTTT. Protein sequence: CASSPFQGIQPQHF.

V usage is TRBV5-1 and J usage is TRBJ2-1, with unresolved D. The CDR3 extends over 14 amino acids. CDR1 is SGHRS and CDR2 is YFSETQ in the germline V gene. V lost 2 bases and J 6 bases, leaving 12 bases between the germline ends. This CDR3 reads CASSFPGRPNEQFF. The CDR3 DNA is TGCGCCAGCAGCTTCCCTGGCAGGCCCAATGAGCAGTTCTTC.

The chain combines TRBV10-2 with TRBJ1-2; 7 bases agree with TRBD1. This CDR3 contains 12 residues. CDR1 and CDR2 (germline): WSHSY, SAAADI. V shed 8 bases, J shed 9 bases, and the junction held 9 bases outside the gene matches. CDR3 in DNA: TGCGCCAGCGCAAAACGACAGGGTAGCTACACCTTC. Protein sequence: CASAKRQGSYTF.

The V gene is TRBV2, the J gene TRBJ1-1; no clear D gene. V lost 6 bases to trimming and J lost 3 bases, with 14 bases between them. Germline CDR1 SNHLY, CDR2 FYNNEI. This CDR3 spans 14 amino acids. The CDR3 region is CASRGQRGHTEAFF. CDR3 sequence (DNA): TGTGCCAGCAGAGGGCAGCGGGGTCACACTGAAGCTTTCTTT.

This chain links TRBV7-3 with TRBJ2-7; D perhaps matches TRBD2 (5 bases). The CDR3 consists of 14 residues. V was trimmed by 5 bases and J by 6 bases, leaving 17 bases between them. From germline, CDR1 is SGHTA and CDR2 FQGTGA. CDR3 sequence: CASSLVVGVGEQYF. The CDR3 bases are TGTGCCAGCAGCCTGGTGGTGGGAGTAGGCGAGCAGTACTTC.

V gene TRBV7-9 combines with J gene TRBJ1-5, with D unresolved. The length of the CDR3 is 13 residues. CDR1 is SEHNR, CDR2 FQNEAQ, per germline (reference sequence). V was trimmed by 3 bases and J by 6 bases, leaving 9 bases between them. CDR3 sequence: CASSFAASQPQHF. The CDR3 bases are TGTGCCAGCAGCTTTGCCGCCAGTCAGCCCCAGCATTTT.

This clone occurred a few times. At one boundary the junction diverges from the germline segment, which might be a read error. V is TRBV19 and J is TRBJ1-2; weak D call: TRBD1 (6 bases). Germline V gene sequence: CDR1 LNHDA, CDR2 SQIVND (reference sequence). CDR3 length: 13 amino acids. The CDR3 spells CARRVAGVYGYTF. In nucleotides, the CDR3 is TGTGCCCGTAGAGTGGCAGGGGTCTATGGCTACACCTTC.

CDR3: CASTPGLAGRDRYNEQFF. CDR3 DNA sequence: TGTGCCAGCACACCGGGACTAGCGGGCAGGGACCGGTACAATGAGCAGTTCTTC. This chain links TRBV2 with TRBJ2-1; TRBD2 aligns across 12 bases. This CDR3 comprises 18 residues. The germline CDR1 and CDR2 sequences are SNHLY and FYNNEI. J lost 4 bases, V lost 7 bases, and 14 bases had no gene match. The whole variable domain, filled in from reference TRBV2 and TRBJ2-1, reads EPEVTQTPSHQVTQMGQEVILRCVPISNHLYFYWYRQILGQKVEFLVSFYNNEISEKSEIFDDQFSVERPDGSNFTLKIRSTKLEDSAMYFCASTPGLAGRDRYNEQFFGPGTRLTVL.

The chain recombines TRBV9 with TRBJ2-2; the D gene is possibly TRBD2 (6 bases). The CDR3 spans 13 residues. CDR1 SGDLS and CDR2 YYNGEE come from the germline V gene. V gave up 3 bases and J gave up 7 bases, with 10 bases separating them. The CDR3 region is CASSGTNVGELFF. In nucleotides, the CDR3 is TGTGCCAGCAGCGGGACTAACGTCGGGGAGCTGTTTTTT.

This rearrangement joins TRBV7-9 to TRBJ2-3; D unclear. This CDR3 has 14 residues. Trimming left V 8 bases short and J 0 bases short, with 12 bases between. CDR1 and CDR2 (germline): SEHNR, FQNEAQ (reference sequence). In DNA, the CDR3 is TGTGCCAGCGGTGGGCAATTGAGCACAGATACGCAGTATTTT. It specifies CASGGQLSTDTQYF.